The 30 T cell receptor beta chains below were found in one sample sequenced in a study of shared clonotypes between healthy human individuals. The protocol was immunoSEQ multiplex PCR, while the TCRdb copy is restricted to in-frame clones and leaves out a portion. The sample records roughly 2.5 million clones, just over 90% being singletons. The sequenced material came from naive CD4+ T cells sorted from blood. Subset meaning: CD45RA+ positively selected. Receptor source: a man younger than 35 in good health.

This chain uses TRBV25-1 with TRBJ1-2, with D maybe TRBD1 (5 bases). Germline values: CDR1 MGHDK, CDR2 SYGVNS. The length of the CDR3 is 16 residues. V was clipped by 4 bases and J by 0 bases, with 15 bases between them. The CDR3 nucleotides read TGTGCCAGCAGTGCCCCTGGACAAGCCGCTAACTATGGCTACACCTTC. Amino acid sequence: CASSAPGQAANYGYTF.

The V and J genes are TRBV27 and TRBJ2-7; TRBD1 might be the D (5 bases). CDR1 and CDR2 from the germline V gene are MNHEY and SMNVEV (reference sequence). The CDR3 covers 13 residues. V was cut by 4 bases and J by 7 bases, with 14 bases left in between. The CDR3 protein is CASSYFQGREQYF. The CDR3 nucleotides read TGTGCCAGCAGTTACTTCCAGGGTAGAGAGCAGTACTTC.

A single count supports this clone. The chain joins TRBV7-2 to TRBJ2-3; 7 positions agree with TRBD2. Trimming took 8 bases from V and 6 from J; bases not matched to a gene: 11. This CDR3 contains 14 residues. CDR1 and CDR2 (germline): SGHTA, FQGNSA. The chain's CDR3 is CASAPSGGRDTQYF. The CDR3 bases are TGTGCCAGCGCACCTAGCGGAGGCAGGGATACGCAGTATTTT.

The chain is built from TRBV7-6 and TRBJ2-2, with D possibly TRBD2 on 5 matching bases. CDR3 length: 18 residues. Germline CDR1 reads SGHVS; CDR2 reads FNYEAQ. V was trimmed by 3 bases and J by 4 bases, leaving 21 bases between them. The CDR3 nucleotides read TGTGCCAGCAGCTTCCCAACCACGGGGAGCGAGGGCACCGGGGAGCTGTTTTTT. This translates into CASSFPTTGSEGTGELFF.

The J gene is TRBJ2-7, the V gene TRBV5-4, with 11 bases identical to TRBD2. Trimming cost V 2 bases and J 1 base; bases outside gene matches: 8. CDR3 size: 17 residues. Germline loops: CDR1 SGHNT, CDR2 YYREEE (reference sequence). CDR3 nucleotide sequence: TGTGCCAGCAGCTTTACTAGCGGGAGCTCGGCGTCCTACGAGCAGTACTTC. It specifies CASSFTSGSSASYEQYF.

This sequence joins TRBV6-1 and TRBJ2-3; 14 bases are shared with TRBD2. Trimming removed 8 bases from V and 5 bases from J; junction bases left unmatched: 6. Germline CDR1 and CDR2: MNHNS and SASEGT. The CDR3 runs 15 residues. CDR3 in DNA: TGTGCCAGCGCAGGTGGGACTAGCGGGAGAGATACGCAGTATTTT. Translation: CASAGGTSGRDTQYF.

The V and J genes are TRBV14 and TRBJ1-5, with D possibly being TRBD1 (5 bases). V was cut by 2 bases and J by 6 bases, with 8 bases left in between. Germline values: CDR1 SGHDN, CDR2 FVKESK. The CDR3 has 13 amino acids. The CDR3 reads CASSQTGGQPQHF. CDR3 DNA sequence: TGTGCCAGCAGCCAAACCGGGGGTCAGCCCCAGCATTTT.

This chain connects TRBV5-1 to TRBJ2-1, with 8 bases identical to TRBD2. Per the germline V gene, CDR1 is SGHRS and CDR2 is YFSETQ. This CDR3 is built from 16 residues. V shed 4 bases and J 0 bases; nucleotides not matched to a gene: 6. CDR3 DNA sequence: TGCGCCAGCAGCCACGTCAGCGGGAGCTCCTACAATGAGCAGTTCTTC. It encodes CASSHVSGSSYNEQFF.

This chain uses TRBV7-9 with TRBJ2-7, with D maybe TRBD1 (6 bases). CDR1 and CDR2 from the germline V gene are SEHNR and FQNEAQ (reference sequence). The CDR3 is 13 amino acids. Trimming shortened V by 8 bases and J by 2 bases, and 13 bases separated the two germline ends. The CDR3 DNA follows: TGTGCCAGCCTTGACGCAGGGGCCTACGAGCAGTACTTC. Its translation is CASLDAGAYEQYF.

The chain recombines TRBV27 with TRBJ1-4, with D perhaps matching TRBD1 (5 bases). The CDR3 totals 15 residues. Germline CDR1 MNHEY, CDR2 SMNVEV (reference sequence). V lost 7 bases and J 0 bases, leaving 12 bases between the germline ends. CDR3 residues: CASTRVSATNEKLFF. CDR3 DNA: TGTGCCAGCACCAGGGTTTCGGCAACTAATGAAAAACTGTTTTTT.

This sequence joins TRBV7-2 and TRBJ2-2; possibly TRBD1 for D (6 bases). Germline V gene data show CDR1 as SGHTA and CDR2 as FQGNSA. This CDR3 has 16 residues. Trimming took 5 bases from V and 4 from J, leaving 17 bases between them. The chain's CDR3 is CASSLADRQITGELFF. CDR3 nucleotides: TGTGCCAGCAGCCTCGCCGACAGGCAAATCACCGGGGAGCTGTTTTTT.

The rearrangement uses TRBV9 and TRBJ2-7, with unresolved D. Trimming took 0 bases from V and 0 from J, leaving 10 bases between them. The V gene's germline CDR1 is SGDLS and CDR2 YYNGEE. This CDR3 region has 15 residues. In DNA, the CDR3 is TGTGCCAGCAGCGTAGCTCCCCAAAGCTCCTACGAGCAGTACTTC. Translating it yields CASSVAPQSSYEQYF.

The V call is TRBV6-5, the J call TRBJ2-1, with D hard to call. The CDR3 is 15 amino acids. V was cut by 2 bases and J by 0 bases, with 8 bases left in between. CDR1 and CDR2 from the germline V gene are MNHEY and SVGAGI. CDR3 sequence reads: CASSYKMSSYNEQFF. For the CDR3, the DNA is TGTGCCAGCAGTTACAAAATGAGCTCCTACAATGAGCAGTTCTTC.

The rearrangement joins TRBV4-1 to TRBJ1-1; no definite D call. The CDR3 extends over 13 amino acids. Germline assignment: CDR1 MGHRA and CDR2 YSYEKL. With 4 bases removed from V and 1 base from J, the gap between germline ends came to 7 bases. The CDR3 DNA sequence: TGCGCCAGCAGCCTGCGGAGGAACACTGAAGCTTTCTTT. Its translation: CASSLRRNTEAFF.

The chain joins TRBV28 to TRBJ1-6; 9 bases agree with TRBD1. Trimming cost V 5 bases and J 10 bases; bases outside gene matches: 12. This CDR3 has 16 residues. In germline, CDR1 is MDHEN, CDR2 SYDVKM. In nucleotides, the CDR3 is TGTGCCAGCAGTAAAGGACAGGGGCTAGGAGGGTCACCCCTCCACTTT. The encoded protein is CASSKGQGLGGSPLHF.

This CDR3 reads CASSYMKGFNEQFF. Here the CDR3 DNA reads TGTGCCAGCAGCTACATGAAGGGGTTCAATGAGCAGTTCTTC. The chain employs TRBV11-2 and TRBJ2-1, with a weak D call TRBD1 (5 bases). Germline CDR1 and CDR2: SGHAT and FQNNGV. The CDR3 extends over 14 amino acids. V lost 4 bases, J lost 6 bases, and 13 bases lay in between.

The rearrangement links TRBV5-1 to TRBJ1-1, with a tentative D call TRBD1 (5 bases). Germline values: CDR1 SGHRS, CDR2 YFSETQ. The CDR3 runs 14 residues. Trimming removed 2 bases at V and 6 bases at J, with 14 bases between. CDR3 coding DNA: TGCGCCAGCAGCTTAAGGTCCCAGGGAGCTGAAGCTTTCTTT. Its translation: CASSLRSQGAEAFF.

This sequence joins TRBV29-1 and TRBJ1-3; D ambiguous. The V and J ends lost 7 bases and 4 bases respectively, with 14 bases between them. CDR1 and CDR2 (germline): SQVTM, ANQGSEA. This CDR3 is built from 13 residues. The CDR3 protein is CSAEGGWGNTIYF. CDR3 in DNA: TGCAGCGCCGAAGGAGGGTGGGGAAACACCATATATTTT.

The CDR3 DNA reads as TGTGCCTGGAATGCCGGGTCCCCAGCGGCCTCTGGAAACACCATATATTTT. It codes for CAWNAGSPAASGNTIYF. The V and J genes are TRBV30 and TRBJ1-3; no clear D gene. CDR3 length equals 17 residues. Deletions cut 4 bases from V and 0 bases from J, with 19 bases between. Germline V CDR1 and CDR2: GTSNPN, SVGIG (reference sequence).

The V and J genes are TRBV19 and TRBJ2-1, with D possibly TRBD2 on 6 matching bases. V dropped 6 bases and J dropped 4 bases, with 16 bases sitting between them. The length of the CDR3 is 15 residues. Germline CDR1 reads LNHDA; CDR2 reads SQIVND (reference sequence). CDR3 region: CASRATRGTYNEQFF. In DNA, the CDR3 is TGTGCCAGTAGAGCCACGCGTGGGACTTACAATGAGCAGTTCTTC.

The CDR3 here is CASSATTGPGTDTQYF. The CDR3 DNA is TGTGCCAGCAGTGCCACGACAGGGCCGGGCACAGATACGCAGTATTTT. The chain joins TRBV25-1 to TRBJ2-3, with 7 bases fitting TRBD1. CDR1 and CDR2 from the germline V gene are MGHDK and SYGVNS. V was clipped by 4 bases and J by 1 base; unmatched bases: 8. CDR3 length: 16 residues.

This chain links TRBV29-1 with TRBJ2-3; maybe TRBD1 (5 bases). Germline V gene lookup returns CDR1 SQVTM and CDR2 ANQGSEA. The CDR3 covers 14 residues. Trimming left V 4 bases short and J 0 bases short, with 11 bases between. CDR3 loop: CSVGRQLSTDTQYF. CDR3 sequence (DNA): TGCAGCGTTGGGAGACAGCTGAGCACAGATACGCAGTATTTT.

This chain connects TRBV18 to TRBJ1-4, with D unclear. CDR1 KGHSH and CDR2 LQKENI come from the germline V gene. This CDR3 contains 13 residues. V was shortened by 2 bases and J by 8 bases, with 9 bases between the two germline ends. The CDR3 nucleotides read TGTGCCAGCTCACCATCGATGCAGGAAAAACTGTTTTTT. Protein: CASSPSMQEKLFF.

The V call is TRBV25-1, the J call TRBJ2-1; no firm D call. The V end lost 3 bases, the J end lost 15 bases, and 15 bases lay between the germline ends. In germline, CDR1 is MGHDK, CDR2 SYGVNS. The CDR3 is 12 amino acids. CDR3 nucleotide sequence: TGTGCCAGCAGTGACGCCCGGATCAACCGGTTCTTC. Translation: CASSDARINRFF.

In DNA form, the CDR3 reads TGCGCCAGCAGCGCACAGGGAAACATTCAGTACTTC. Translating gives CASSAQGNIQYF. The chain combines TRBV5-1 with TRBJ2-4; D might be TRBD1 (6 bases). This CDR3 region has 12 residues. From germline, CDR1 is SGHRS and CDR2 YFSETQ. V lost 4 bases and J lost 6, with 8 bases in between.

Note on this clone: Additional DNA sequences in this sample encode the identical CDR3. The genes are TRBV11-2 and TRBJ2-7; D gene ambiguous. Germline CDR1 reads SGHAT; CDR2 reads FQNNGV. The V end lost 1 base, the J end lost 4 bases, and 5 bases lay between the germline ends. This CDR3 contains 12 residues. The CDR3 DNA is TGTGCCAGCAGCTTAGCAGGATACGAGCAGTACTTC. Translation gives CASSLAGYEQYF.

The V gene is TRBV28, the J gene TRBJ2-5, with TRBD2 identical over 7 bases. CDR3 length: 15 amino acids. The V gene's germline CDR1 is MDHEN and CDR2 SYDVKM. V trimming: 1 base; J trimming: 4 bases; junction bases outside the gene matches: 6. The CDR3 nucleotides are TGTGCCAGCAGTTTATCCGGGACTACTGGAGAGACCCAGTACTTC. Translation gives CASSLSGTTGETQYF.

CDR3 protein: CASSSGQRNTEAFF. The CDR3, as DNA: TGCGCCAGCAGCTCCGGACAACGGAACACTGAAGCTTTCTTT. The V and J genes are TRBV5-1 and TRBJ1-1; TRBD1 might be the D (5 bases). CDR3 size: 14 residues. Trimming pared 3 bases from V and 1 base from J, leaving 10 bases between. Germline V gene sequence: CDR1 SGHRS, CDR2 YFSETQ.

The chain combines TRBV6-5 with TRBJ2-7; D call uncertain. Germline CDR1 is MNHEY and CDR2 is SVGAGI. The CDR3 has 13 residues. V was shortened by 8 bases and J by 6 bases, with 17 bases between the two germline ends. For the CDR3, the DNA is TGTGCCAGCTCCGCGGCCGAATCTTCCGAGCAGTACTTC. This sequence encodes CASSAAESSEQYF.

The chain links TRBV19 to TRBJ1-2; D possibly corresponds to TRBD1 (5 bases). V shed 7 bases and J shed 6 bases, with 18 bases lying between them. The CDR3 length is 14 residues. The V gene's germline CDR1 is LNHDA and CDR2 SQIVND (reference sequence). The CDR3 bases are TGTGCCAGTACCCCGACTCACAGGATAGATGGCTACACCTTC. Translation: CASTPTHRIDGYTF.